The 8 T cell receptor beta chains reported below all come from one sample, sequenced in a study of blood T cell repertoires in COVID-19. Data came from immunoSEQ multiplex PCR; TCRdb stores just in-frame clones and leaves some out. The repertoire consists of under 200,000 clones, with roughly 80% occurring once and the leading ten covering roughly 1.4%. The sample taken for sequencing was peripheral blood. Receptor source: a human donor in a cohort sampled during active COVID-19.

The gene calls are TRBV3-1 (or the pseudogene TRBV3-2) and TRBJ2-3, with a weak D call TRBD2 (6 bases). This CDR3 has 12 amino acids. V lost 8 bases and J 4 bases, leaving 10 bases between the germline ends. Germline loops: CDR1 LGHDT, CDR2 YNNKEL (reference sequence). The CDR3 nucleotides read TGTGCCAGCGGGGGGATACCAGATACGCAGTATTTT. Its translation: CASGGIPDTQYF.

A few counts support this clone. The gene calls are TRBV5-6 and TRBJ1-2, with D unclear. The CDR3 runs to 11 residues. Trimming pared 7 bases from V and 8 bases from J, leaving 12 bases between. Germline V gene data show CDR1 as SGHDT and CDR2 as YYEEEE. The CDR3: CASSRSWGYTF. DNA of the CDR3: TGTGCCAGCTCCCGAAGCTGGGGCTACACCTTC.

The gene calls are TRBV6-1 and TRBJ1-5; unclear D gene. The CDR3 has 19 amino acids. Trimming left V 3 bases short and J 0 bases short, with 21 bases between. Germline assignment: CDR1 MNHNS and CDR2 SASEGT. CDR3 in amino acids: CASSEARRAAAYSNQPQHF. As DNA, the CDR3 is TGTGCCAGCAGTGAGGCCAGGAGGGCAGCAGCTTATAGCAATCAGCCCCAGCATTTT.

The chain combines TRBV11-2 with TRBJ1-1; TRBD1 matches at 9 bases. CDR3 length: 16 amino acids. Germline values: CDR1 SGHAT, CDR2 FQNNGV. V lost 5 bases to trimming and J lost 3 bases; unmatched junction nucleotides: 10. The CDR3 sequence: CASSPLPTGGYTEAFF. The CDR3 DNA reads TGTGCCAGCAGCCCACTGCCGACAGGGGGATACACTGAAGCTTTCTTT. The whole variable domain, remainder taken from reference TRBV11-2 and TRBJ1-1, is EAGVAQSPRYKIIEKRQSVAFWCNPISGHATLYWYQQILGQGPKLLIQFQNNGVVDDSQLPKDRFSAERLKGVDSTLKIQPAKLEDSAVYLCASSPLPTGGYTEAFFGQGTRLTVV.

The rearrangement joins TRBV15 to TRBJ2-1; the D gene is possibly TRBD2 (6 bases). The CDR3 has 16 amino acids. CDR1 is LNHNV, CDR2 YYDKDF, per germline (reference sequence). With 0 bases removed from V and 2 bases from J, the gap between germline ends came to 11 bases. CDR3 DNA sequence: TGTGCCACCAGCAGAGATTGGGGGGTTCCCTACAATGAGCAGTTCTTC. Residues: CATSRDWGVPYNEQFF.

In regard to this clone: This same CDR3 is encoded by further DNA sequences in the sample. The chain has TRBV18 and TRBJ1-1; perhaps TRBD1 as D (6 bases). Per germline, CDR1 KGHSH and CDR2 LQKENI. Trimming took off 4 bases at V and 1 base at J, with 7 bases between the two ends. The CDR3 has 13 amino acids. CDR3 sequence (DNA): TGTGCCAGCTCACGGACAGAGAACACTGAAGCTTTCTTT. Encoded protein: CASSRTENTEAFF.

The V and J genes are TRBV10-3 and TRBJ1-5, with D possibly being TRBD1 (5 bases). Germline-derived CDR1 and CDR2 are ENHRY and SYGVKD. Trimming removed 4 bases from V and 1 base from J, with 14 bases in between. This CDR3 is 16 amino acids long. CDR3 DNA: TGTGCCATCAGTGCATCCAGGGTTAGAAGCAATCAGCCCCAGCATTTT. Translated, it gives CAISASRVRSNQPQHF.

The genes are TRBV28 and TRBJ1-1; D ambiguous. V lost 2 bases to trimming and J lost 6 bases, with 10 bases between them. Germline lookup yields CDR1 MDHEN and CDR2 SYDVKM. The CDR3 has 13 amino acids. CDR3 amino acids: CASSLGGQPEAFF. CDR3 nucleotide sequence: TGTGCCAGCAGTTTAGGCGGGCAGCCTGAAGCTTTCTTT.